A selection of T cell receptor beta chains follows, all from one sample in a study of cytomegalovirus exposure and HLA in healthy donors. Method: immunoSEQ multiplex PCR; TCRdb's copy keeps in-frame clones and lacks some. The sample includes about 140,000 clones, less than 85% of them seen just once. Sequenced sample: PBMCs. The source of these receptors is a man in his forties in good health and CMV-seropositive. Each CDR3 is given with its conserved first and last residue. A D gene is named only where the DNA matches it firmly. Some rows have no size entry. The others give once, few or many, or a class for an expanded clone.

clone size,J gene,D gene,V gene,CDR3 DNA,CDR3 protein
.,TRBJ2-7,TRBD2,TRBV6-6,TGTGCCAGTGGGGGGACTAGCACCGACGAGCAGTACTTC,CASGGTSTDEQYF
.,TRBJ2-5,TRBD2,TRBV4-1,TGCGCCAGCAGCCGGCTGGGACTAGCGCCCGAGACCCAGTACTTC,CASSRLGLAPETQYF
few,TRBJ2-7,TRBD1,TRBV5-4,TGTGCCAGCAGCCCCCGACAGGGGGCCTACGAGCAGTACTTC,CASSPRQGAYEQYF
.,TRBJ2-7,TRBD1,TRBV7-8,TGTGCCAGCAGCTTAGTGGGGACAGGTGAGCAGTACTTC,CASSLVGTGEQYF
.,TRBJ2-3,TRBD1,TRBV6-1,TGTGCCAGCAGGCCGGACAGGGGAGGCACAGATACGCAGTATTTT,CASRPDRGGTDTQYF
.,TRBJ1-5,.,TRBV19,TGTGCCAGTAGTATGGTGAACAGGGAATCAGATCAGCCCCAGCATTTT,CASSMVNRESDQPQHF
few,TRBJ1-2,TRBD1,TRBV9,TGTGCCAGCAGCGTAGGGCCGGGGACAGGGATGGCGAACTATGGCTACACCTTC,CASSVGPGTGMANYGYTF
.,TRBJ2-1,.,TRBV13,TGTGCCAGCAGCGACACGGACTCCTACAATGAGCAGTTCTTC,CASSDTDSYNEQFF
.,TRBJ2-1,TRBD1,TRBV7-8,TGTGCCAGCAGCTTATCTTCGGACAGGGTAAAGTTCTTC,CASSLSSDRVKFF
.,TRBJ2-3,.,TRBV29-1,TGCAGCGTTAGCGGACAGTCGGGCACAGATACGCAGTATTTT,CSVSGQSGTDTQYF
.,TRBJ1-4,TRBD1,TRBV5-6,TGTGCCAGCAGCCGGGGACAGGGGTCTGAAAAACTGTTTTTT,CASSRGQGSEKLFF
.,TRBJ2-7,.,TRBV29-1,TGCAGCGTTGAGGGTCAGGGATACGAGCAGTACTTC,CSVEGQGYEQYF
.,TRBJ2-1,TRBD1,TRBV27,TGTGCCAGCAGTTTATTTCGCGGGACAGGGGTCTCCTACAATGAGCAGTTCTTC,CASSLFRGTGVSYNEQFF
.,TRBJ2-1,TRBD2,TRBV4-1,TGCGCCAGCAGCCCTGAGAGCGGGATTCGCAATGAGCAGTTCTTC,CASSPESGIRNEQFF
.,TRBJ2-1,TRBD2,TRBV7-2,TGTGCCAGCAGCTTAGGGGGGGGTTGGGCCTACAATGAGCAGTTCTTC,CASSLGGGWAYNEQFF
.,TRBJ1-3,.,TRBV6-5,TGTGCCAGCAGTCTGGCCCTTACCTCTGGAAACACCATATATTTT,CASSLALTSGNTIYF
.,TRBJ2-3,TRBD2,TRBV7-7,TGTGCTAGCAGTTTACTAGCGGGGGGACCAGATACGCAGTATTTT,CASSLLAGGPDTQYF
.,TRBJ1-6,TRBD1,TRBV18,TGTGCCAGCTCACCACTAACAGGGGGCGTAGGTTATAATTCACCCCTCCACTTT,CASSPLTGGVGYNSPLHF
.,TRBJ1-6,.,TRBV29-1,TGCAGCGTAAGACAGGCGCAGGTTAATTCACCCCTCCACTTT,CSVRQAQVNSPLHF
.,TRBJ1-2,.,TRBV29-1,TGCAGCGTTGAGGTAGACGGCGGAACCTATGGCTACACCTTC,CSVEVDGGTYGYTF
once,TRBJ2-3,.,TRBV6-1,TGTGCCAGCAGTGAAGGGGCAGGATCTTATACGCAGTATTTT,CASSEGAGSYTQYF
.,TRBJ1-4,TRBD1,TRBV5-4,TGTGCCAGCAGCCAGGGACAGTTGAATGAAAAACTGTTTTTT,CASSQGQLNEKLFF
.,TRBJ1-1,.,TRBV28,TGTGCCAGCAGTCCTACGTGGAACACTGAAGCTTTCTTT,CASSPTWNTEAFF
.,TRBJ2-3,TRBD1,TRBV7-8,TGTGCCAGCAGCTTAGCAGGGGGCCGGAGCACAGATACGCAGTATTTT,CASSLAGGRSTDTQYF
.,TRBJ1-3,.,TRBV6-5,TGTGCCAGCATGAGTGGGGCGACGGCTGGAAACACCATATATTTT,CASMSGATAGNTIYF
.,TRBJ1-1,.,TRBV7-6,TGTGCCAGCAGGTCAGGGATTTCGAACACTGAAGCTTTCTTT,CASRSGISNTEAFF
.,TRBJ2-3,TRBD1,TRBV5-5,TGTGCCAGCAGCTCAAGATCGACAGGGGCGGACACAGATACGCAGTATTTT,CASSSRSTGADTDTQYF
.,TRBJ2-2,TRBD1,TRBV6-5,TGTGCCAGCAGCGCCAACAGGGGTAGCGGGGAGCTGTTTTTT,CASSANRGSGELFF
few,TRBJ2-1,TRBD2,TRBV13,TGTGCCAGCAGCTTGGAACTAGCGGGTTACAATGAGCAGTTCTTC,CASSLELAGYNEQFF
.,TRBJ1-2,.,TRBV2,TGTGCCAGCTATCGAACCCCTCTAGTTTATGGCTACACCTTC,CASYRTPLVYGYTF
.,TRBJ2-7,.,TRBV4-1,TGCGCCAGCAGCTCCGCAGGGTCTCCCTACGAGCAGTACTTC,CASSSAGSPYEQYF